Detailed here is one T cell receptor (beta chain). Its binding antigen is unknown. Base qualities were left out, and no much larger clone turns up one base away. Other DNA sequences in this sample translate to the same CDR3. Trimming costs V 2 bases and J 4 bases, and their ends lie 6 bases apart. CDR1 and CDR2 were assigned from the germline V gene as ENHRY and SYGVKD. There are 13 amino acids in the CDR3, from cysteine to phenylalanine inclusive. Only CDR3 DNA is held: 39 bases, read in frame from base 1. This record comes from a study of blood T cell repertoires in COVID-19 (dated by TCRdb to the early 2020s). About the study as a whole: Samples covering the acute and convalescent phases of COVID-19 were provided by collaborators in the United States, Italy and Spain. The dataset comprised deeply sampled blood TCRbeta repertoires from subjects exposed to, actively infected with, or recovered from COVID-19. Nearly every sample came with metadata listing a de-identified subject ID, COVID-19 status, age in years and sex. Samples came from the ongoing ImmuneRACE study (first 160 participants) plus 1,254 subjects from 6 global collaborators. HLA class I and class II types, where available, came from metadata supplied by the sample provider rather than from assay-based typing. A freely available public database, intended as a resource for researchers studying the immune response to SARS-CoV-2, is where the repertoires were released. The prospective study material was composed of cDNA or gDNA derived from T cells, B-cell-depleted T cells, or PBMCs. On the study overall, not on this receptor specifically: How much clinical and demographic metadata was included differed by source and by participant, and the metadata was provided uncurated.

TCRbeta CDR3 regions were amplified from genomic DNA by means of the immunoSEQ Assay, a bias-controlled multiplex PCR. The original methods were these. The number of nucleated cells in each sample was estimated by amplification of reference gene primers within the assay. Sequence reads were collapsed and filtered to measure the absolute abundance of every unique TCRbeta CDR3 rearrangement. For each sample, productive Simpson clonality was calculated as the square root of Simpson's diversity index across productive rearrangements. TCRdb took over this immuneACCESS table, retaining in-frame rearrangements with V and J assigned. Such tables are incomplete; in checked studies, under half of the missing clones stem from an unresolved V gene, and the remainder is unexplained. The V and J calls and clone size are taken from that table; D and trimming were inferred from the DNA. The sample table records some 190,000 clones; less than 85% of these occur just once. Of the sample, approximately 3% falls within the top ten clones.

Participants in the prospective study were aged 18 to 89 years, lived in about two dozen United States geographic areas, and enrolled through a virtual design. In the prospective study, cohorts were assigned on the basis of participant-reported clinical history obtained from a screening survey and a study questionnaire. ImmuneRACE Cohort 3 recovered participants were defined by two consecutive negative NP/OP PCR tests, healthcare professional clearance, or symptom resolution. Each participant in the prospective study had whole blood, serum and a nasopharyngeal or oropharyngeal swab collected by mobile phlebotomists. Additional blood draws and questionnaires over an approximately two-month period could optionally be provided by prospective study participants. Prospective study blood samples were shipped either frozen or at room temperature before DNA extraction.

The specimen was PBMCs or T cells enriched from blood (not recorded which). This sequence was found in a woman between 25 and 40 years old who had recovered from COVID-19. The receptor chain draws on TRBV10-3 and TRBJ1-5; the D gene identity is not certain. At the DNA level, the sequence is TGTGCCATCAGTGAGGCGGGGAATCAGCCCCAGCATTTT. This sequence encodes CAISEAGNQPQHF.